The clone carrying this TCR beta chain occurred once. Its antigen remains unknown. This sample was included in a study of shared clonotypes between healthy human individuals. Study results and caveats: Few donors restricted represented genetic and exposure-history diversity.

This CDR3 is built from 16 residues. V was cut by 0 bases and J by 4 bases, with 16 bases left in between. Germline V CDR1 and CDR2: SGHRS, YFSETQ. The method was immunoSEQ multiplex PCR; TCRdb's version includes in-frame clones alone and lacks a portion of them. The top ten clones hold around 0.4% of a sample with about 2.4 million clones, 93% of them seen once. Sequences were obtained from naive CD4+ T cells from PBMCs. Regarding subset: CD45RA+ positively selected. This clonotype originated in a man aged 18 to 29 in good health. Some clones in this sample may be carry-over from other donors' samples. The chain employs TRBV5-1 and TRBJ1-1, with a possible D match to TRBD1 (6 bases). The CDR3 DNA is TGCGCCAGCAGCTTGGCGCAAACAGGGACGGGCACTGAAGCTTTCTTT. This translates into CASSLAQTGTGTEAFF.